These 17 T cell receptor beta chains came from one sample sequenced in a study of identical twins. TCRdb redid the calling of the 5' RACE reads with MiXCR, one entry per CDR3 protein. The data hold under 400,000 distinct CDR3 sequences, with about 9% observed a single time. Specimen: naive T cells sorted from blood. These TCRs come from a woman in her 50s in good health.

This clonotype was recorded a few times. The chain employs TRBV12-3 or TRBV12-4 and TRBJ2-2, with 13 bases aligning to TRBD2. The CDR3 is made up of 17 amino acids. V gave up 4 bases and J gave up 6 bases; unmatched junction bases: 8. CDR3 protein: CASSSHGTSGIAGELFF. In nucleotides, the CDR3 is TGTGCCAGCAGTTCTCACGGGACTAGCGGGATAGCCGGGGAGCTGTTTTTT.

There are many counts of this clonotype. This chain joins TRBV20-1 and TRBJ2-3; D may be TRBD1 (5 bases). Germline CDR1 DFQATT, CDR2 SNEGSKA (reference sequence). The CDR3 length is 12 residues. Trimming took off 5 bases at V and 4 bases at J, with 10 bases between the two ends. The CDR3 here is CSAAPRADTQYF. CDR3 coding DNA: TGCAGTGCTGCCCCCAGGGCAGATACGCAGTATTTT.

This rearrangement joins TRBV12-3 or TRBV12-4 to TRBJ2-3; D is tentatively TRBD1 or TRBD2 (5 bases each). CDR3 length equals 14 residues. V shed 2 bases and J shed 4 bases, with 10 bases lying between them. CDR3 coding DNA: TGTGCCAGCAGTTTATTCCAGGGAGCAGATACGCAGTATTTT. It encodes CASSLFQGADTQYF.

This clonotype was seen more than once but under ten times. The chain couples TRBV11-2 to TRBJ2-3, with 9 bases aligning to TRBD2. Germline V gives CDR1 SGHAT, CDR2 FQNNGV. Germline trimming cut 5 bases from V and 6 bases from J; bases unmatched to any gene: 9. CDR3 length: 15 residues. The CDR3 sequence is CASSTRAGGSDTQYF. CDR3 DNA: TGTGCCAGCAGCACACGGGCGGGAGGGAGTGATACGCAGTATTTT.

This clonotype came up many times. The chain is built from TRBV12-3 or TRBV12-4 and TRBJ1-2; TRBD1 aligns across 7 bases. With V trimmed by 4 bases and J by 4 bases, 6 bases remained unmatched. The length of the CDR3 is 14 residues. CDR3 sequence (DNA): TGTGCCAGCAGTTCTCAAGGGACAGTCTATGGCTACACCTTC. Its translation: CASSSQGTVYGYTF.

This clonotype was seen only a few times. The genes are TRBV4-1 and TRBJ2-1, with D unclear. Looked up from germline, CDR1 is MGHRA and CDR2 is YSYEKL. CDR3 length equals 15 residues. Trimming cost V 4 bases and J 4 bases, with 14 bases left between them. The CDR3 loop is CASSLLGAEYNEQFF. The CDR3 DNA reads TGCGCCAGCAGCCTCTTGGGCGCAGAATACAATGAGCAGTTCTTC.

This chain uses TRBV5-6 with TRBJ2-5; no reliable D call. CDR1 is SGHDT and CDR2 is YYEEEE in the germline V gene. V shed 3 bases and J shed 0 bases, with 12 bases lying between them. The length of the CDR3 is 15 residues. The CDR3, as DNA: TGTGCCAGCAGCTCCGGACGCCAGTACCAAGAGACCCAGTACTTC. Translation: CASSSGRQYQETQYF.

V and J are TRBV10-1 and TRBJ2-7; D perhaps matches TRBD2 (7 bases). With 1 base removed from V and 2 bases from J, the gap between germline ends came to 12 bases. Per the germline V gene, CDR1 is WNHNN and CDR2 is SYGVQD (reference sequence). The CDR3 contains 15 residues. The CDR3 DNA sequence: TGCGCCAGCAGTGAGTGGGGGGGCAGCCCCTACGAGCAGTACTTC. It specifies CASSEWGGSPYEQYF.

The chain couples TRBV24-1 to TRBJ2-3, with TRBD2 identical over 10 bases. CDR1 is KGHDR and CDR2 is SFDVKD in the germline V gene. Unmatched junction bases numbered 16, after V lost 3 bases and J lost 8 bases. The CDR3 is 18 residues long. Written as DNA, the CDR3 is TGTGCCACCAGTGATCCCCTTTTGGAAGCGGGAGGGCCGACTACGCAGTATTTT. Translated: CATSDPLLEAGGPTTQYF.

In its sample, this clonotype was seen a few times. CDR3 protein: CASSKPGQLNSPLHF. The CDR3 bases are TGTGCCAGCAGCAAGCCGGGACAGCTAAATTCACCCCTCCACTTT. This chain links TRBV9 with TRBJ1-6, with 7 bases fitting TRBD1. The CDR3 spans 15 residues. The junction had 8 bases not matched to a gene; V was cut back by 4 bases and J by 7 bases. Looked up from germline, CDR1 is SGDLS and CDR2 is YYNGEE.

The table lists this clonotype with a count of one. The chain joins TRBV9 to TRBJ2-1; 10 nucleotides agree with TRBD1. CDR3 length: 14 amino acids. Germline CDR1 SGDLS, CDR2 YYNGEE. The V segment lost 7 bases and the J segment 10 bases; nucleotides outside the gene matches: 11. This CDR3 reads CASAIGQGVGEQFF. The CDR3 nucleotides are TGTGCCAGCGCGATTGGACAGGGGGTTGGGGAGCAGTTCTTC.

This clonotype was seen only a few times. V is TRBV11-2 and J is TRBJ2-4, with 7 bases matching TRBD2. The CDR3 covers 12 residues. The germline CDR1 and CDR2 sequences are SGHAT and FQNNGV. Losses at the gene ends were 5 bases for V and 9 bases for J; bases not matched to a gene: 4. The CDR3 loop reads CASSPWEGIQYF. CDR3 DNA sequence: TGTGCCAGCAGCCCATGGGAGGGCATTCAGTACTTC.

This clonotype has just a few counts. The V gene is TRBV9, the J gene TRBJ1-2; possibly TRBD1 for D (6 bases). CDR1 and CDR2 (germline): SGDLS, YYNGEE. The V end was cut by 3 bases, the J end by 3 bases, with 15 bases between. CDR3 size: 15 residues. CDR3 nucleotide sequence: TGTGCCAGCAGCGGTGGTACAGGGAAGTACTATGGCTACACCTTC. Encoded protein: CASSGGTGKYYGYTF.

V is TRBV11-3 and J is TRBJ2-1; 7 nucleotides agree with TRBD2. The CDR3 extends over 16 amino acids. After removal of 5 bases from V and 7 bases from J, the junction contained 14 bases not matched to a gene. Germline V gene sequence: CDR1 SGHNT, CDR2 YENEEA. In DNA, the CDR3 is TGTGCCAGCAGCCGAATTCTAGCGGCCGGTGGGAATGAGCAGTTCTTC. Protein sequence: CASSRILAAGGNEQFF.

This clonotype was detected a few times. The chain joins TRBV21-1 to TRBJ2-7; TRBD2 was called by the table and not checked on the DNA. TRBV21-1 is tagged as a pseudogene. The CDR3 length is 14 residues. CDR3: CASSKFGAGYEQYF. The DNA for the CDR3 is TGTGCCAGCAGCAAATTCGGAGCGGGCTACGAGCAGTACTTC.

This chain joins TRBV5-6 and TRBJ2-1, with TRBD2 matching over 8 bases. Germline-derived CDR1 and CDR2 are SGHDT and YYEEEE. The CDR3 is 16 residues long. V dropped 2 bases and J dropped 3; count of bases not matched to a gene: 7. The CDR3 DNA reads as TGTGCCAGCAGCTTTACAGCGGGAGAGATCTACAATGAGCAGTTCTTC. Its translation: CASSFTAGEIYNEQFF.

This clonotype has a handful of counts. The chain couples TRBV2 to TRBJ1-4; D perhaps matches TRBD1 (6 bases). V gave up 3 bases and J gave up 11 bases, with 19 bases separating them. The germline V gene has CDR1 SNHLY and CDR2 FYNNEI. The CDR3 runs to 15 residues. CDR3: CASSEGRAGARKLFF. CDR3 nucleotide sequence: TGTGCCAGCAGTGAGGGTCGGGCAGGGGCACGGAAACTGTTTTTT.